This T cell receptor beta chain appears in the sequencing data of a study of T-cell reconstitution after alpha-beta-depleted transplantation in children. Trimming took 3 bases from V and 7 from J; bases not matched to a gene: 3. Germline V gene sequence: CDR1 DFQATT, CDR2 SNEGSKA (reference sequence). There are 13 residues in the CDR3. Molecular barcoding with unique molecular identifiers was used for the TCRbeta library. TCRdb reanalysed the PCR reads using MiXCR and keeps one entry per CDR3 protein. The table lists 440,000 or so distinct CDR3 sequences, about 45% of them singletons. This clonotype was counted ten times or more.

This chain connects TRBV20-1 to TRBJ1-6; 7 bases map to TRBD1. This sequence was found in a girl between 2 and 10 years old with aplastic anemia, due to receive a stem cell transplant. Sequencing was performed on PBMCs, taken before TCRalphabeta/CD19-depleted stem cell transplant. The chain's CDR3 is CSARGTVNSPLHF. CDR3 in DNA: TGCAGTGCTAGGGGGACAGTAAATTCACCCCTCCACTTT.